This is a list of T cell receptor beta chains from one sample in a study of blood T cell repertoires in COVID-19. The assay was immunoSEQ multiplex PCR, and TCRdb's table has in-frame clones only and misses some. Of some 250,000 clones in the sample, 65% to 90% were seen once. Sequenced material: PBMCs or T cells enriched from blood (not recorded which). These receptors were obtained from a young man who had recovered from COVID-19. Each CDR3 is given with its conserved first and last residue. The D gene is left open where the match is weak. Clone size, where shown, is once, few, many, or a class for clones that have expanded.

D: NA; J: TRBJ2-7; V: TRBV11-2; size: NA; DNA: TGTGCCAGCAGCTTAGCCGCGGCGGCTCCTTTTTACGAGCAGTACTTC; CDR3: CASSLAAAAPFYEQYF
D: NA; J: TRBJ1-1; V: TRBV11-3; size: few; DNA: TGTGCCAGCAGAAAGGACAGCGCGAACACTGAAGCTTTCTTT; CDR3: CASRKDSANTEAFF
D: NA; J: TRBJ2-7; V: TRBV6-5; size: NA; DNA: TGTGCCAGCAGTTACCGCAGGTCGGGGGAGCAGTACTTC; CDR3: CASSYRRSGEQYF
D: TRBD2; J: TRBJ2-2; V: TRBV4-2; size: NA; DNA: TGTGCCAGCAGCCGAGGCGGGGGGGCTAAGGCCGGGGAGCTGTTTTTT; CDR3: CASSRGGGAKAGELFF
D: NA; J: TRBJ1-1; V: TRBV6-1; size: NA; DNA: TGTGCCAGCAGTGAACGTTGGGGCAACACTGAAGCTTTCTTT; CDR3: CASSERWGNTEAFF
D: TRBD2; J: TRBJ2-3; V: TRBV5-5; size: NA; DNA: TGTGCCAGCAGCTTGTGGCTAGCGGGGGGGGATACGCAGTATTTT; CDR3: CASSLWLAGGDTQYF
D: TRBD2; J: TRBJ2-1; V: TRBV10-1; size: NA; DNA: TGCGCCAGAGGGCGGGAGGGCCACGACAATGAGCAGTTCTTC; CDR3: CARGREGHDNEQFF
D: NA; J: TRBJ1-1; V: TRBV3-1/TRBV3-2; size: once; DNA: TGTGCCAGCAGCCAAGATCACGCAGGGGACACTGAAGCTTTCTTT; CDR3: CASSQDHAGDTEAFF
D: NA; J: TRBJ1-3; V: TRBV11-2; size: NA; DNA: TGTGCCAGCAGCTTAGTTGACTTCTCTGGAAACACCATATATTTT; CDR3: CASSLVDFSGNTIYF
D: NA; J: TRBJ1-2; V: TRBV3-1/TRBV3-2; size: NA; DNA: TGTGCCAGCAGCCAAGATTGGGGCAATAGGAATGGCTACACCTTC; CDR3: CASSQDWGNRNGYTF
D: TRBD1; J: TRBJ2-3; V: TRBV2; size: NA; DNA: TGTGCCAGCAGCTGGGGACAGGGGGCGAGGGAGGATACGCAGTATTTT; CDR3: CASSWGQGAREDTQYF
D: TRBD1; J: TRBJ1-1; V: TRBV6-5; size: once; DNA: TGTGCCAGCTGTAGACAGGGGGCTGAAGCTTTCTTT; CDR3: CASCRQGAEAFF
D: NA; J: TRBJ1-1; V: TRBV28; size: NA; DNA: TGTGCCAGCAGTTTAGGCGGGGGCAGCCCCAAGGGAGCTTTCTTT; CDR3: CASSLGGGSPKGAFF
D: NA; J: TRBJ2-7; V: TRBV5-6; size: NA; DNA: TGTGCCAGCAGCCACTCAAGTGAGGGCGTAGACGTCTGGGAGCAGTACTTC; CDR3: CASSHSSEGVDVWEQYF
D: TRBD1; J: TRBJ1-3; V: TRBV5-1; size: NA; DNA: TGCGCCAGCAGCTTGGGGACAGGCGGAAACACCATATATTTT; CDR3: CASSLGTGGNTIYF
D: TRBD2; J: TRBJ2-3; V: TRBV29-1; size: NA; DNA: TGCAGCGTTCTAGCGGGGGGCACAGATACGCAGTATTTT; CDR3: CSVLAGGTDTQYF
D: NA; J: TRBJ1-1; V: TRBV9; size: NA; DNA: TGTGCCAGCAGCGTCGGCGGGATGAACACTGAAGCTTTCTTT; CDR3: CASSVGGMNTEAFF
D: NA; J: TRBJ1-1; V: TRBV25-1; size: NA; DNA: TGTGCCAGCAGTGCGACTACAGAGGTGAACACTGAAGCTTTCTTT; CDR3: CASSATTEVNTEAFF
D: TRBD1; J: TRBJ2-2; V: TRBV13; size: NA; DNA: TGTGCCAGCAGCAGCCGGGACAGGAACACCGGGGAGCTGTTTTTT; CDR3: CASSSRDRNTGELFF
D: NA; J: TRBJ2-4; V: TRBV28; size: NA; DNA: TGTGCCAGCAGTTCCCCACTTTTACGGGGAGGAAACATTCAGTACTTC; CDR3: CASSSPLLRGGNIQYF
D: TRBD2; J: TRBJ2-7; V: TRBV7-6; size: NA; DNA: TGTGCCAGCAGCTTAGCGGCCTCCGGGACTAGCGCCTACGAGCAGTACTTC; CDR3: CASSLAASGTSAYEQYF
D: NA; J: TRBJ1-2; V: TRBV27; size: NA; DNA: TGTGCCAGCAGCCGAGTAGTAACACCCTCTAGCTATGGCTACACCTTC; CDR3: CASSRVVTPSSYGYTF
D: NA; J: TRBJ1-6; V: TRBV27; size: NA; DNA: TGTGCCAGCAGTTTATCGTCCAGGGCGAATAATTCACCCCTCCACTTT; CDR3: CASSLSSRANNSPLHF
D: NA; J: TRBJ2-2; V: TRBV5-1; size: NA; DNA: TGCGCCAGCAGCTTGTTTACGGGGGACACCGGGGAGCTGTTTTTT; CDR3: CASSLFTGDTGELFF
D: TRBD1; J: TRBJ2-7; V: TRBV18; size: NA; DNA: TGTGCCAGCTCAACCACGACAGGGATCGAGCAGTACTTC; CDR3: CASSTTTGIEQYF
D: NA; J: TRBJ2-5; V: TRBV10-2; size: NA; DNA: TGCGCCAGCAGTGGGCAGACCCAGTACTTC; CDR3: CASSGQTQYF
D: TRBD1; J: TRBJ2-7; V: TRBV11-2; size: NA; DNA: TGTGCCAGCAGCTCGTACAGGGGGCAGGGCTACGAGCAGTACTTC; CDR3: CASSSYRGQGYEQYF
D: NA; J: TRBJ1-4; V: TRBV30; size: NA; DNA: TGTGCCTGGAGCGGACAGCTTTCAACTAATGAAAAACTGTTTTTT; CDR3: CAWSGQLSTNEKLFF
D: TRBD1; J: TRBJ1-5; V: TRBV19; size: NA; DNA: TGTGCCAGTAGGGAAAACAGGGGCTTTGTTGACGGGAGCAATCAGCCCCAGCATTTT; CDR3: CASRENRGFVDGSNQPQHF
D: TRBD1; J: TRBJ2-5; V: TRBV2; size: NA; DNA: TGTGCCAGCAGAGGGCCAGGGGGCCGCCAAGTGCCCCAGTACTTC; CDR3: CASRGPGGRQVPQYF
D: TRBD1; J: TRBJ1-3; V: TRBV5-1; size: once; DNA: TGCGCCAGCAGCCTGGCGACAGGGGCCGGAAACACCATATATTTT; CDR3: CASSLATGAGNTIYF
D: TRBD1; J: TRBJ2-6; V: TRBV11-2; size: NA; DNA: TGTGCCAGCAGCCCCCGACAGGGAGCCAACGTCCTGACTTTC; CDR3: CASSPRQGANVLTF
D: TRBD1; J: TRBJ2-5; V: TRBV7-3; size: NA; DNA: TGTGCCAGCAGCTTCAGGGGGCCAGAGACCCAGTACTTC; CDR3: CASSFRGPETQYF
D: NA; J: TRBJ1-1; V: TRBV3-1/TRBV3-2; size: NA; DNA: TGTGCCAGCAGCCAAGTGGGAGGGAACACTGAAGCTTTCTTT; CDR3: CASSQVGGNTEAFF
D: NA; J: TRBJ2-2; V: TRBV6-5; size: NA; DNA: TGTGCCAGCAGCTCGAACCGGGGATTGCTGTTTTTT; CDR3: CASSSNRGLLFF
D: NA; J: TRBJ1-2; V: TRBV5-4; size: NA; DNA: TGTGCCAGCAGCTTGGCCGGAGCCTGGGAGATTGACGGCTACACCTTC; CDR3: CASSLAGAWEIDGYTF
D: NA; J: TRBJ1-6; V: TRBV27; size: NA; DNA: TGTGCCAGCAGTTTCCGTGGGGACAATAATTCACCCCTCCACTTT; CDR3: CASSFRGDNNSPLHF
D: TRBD1; J: TRBJ2-5; V: TRBV4-1; size: NA; DNA: TGCGCCAGCAGCCAGATGGGACAGGGCTATGAGACCCAGTACTTC; CDR3: CASSQMGQGYETQYF
D: TRBD2; J: TRBJ2-3; V: TRBV29-1; size: NA; DNA: TGCAGCCTAAGGGGAGGGACTAGCCAAGATACGCAGTATTTT; CDR3: CSLRGGTSQDTQYF
D: NA; J: TRBJ2-2; V: TRBV10-1; size: NA; DNA: TGCGCCAGCAGTGAGTGGGGGGACGGGGAGCTGTTTTTT; CDR3: CASSEWGDGELFF